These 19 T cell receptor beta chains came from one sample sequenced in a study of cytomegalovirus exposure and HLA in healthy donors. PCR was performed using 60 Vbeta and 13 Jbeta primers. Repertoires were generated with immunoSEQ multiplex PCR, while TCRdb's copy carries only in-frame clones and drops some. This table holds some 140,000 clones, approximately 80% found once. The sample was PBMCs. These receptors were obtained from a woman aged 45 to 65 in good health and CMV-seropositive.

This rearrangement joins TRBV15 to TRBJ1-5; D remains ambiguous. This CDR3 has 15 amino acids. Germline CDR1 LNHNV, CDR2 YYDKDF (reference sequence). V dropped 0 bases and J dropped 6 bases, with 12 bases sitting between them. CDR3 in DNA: TGTGCCACCAGCAGAGATCCGTCCCTCGGTCAGCCCCAGCATTTT. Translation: CATSRDPSLGQPQHF.

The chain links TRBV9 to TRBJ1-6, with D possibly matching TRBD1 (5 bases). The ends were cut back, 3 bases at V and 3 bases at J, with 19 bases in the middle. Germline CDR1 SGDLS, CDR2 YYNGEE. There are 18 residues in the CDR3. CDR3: CASSDPAGTANYNSPLHF. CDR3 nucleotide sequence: TGTGCCAGCAGCGACCCCGCGGGGACTGCCAACTATAATTCACCCCTCCACTTT.

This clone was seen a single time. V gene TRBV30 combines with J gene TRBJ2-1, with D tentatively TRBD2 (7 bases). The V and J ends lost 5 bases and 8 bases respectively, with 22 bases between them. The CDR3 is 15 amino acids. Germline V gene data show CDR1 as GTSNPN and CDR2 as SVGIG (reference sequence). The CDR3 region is CAWRGVRGPWDEQFF. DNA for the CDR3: TGTGCCTGGCGGGGCGTGCGGGGGCCCTGGGATGAGCAGTTCTTC.

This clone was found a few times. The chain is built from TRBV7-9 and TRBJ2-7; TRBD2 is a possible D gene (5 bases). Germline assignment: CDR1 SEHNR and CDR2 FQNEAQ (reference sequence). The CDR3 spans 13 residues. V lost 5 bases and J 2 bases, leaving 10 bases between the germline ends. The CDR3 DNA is TGTGCCAGCAGCGCCTCCGGGACCTACGAGCAGTACTTC. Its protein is CASSASGTYEQYF.

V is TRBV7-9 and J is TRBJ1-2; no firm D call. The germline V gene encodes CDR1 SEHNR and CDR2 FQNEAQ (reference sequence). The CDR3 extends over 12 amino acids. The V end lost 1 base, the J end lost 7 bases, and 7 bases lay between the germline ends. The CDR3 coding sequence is TGTGCCAGCAGCTTAGAAATTCGTGGCTACACCTTC. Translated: CASSLEIRGYTF. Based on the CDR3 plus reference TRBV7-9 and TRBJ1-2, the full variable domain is DTGVSQNPRHKITKRGQNVTFRCDPISEHNRLYWYRQTLGQGPEFLTYFQNEAQLEKSRLLSDRFSAERPKGSFSTLEIQRTEQGDSAMYLCASSLEIRGYTFGSGTRLTVV.

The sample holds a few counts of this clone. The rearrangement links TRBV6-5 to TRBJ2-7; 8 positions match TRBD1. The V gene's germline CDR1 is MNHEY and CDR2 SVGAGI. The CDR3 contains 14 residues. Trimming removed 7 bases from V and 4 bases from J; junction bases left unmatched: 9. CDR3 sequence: CASKTQGAKYEQYF. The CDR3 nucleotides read TGTGCCAGCAAGACTCAGGGGGCAAAGTACGAGCAGTACTTC.

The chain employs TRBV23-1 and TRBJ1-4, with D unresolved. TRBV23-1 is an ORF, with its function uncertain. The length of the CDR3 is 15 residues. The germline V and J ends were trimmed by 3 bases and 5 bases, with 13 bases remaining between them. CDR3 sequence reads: CASSHGSASNEKLFF. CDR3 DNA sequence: TGCGCCAGCAGTCACGGGTCCGCAAGCAATGAAAAACTGTTTTTT.

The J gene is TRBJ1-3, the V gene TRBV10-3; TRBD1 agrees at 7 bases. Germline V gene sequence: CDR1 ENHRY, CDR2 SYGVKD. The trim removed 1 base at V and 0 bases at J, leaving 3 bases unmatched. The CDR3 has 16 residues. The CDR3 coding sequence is TGTGCCATCAGTGAGTGGGACAGCGACTCTGGAAACACCATATATTTT. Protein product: CAISEWDSDSGNTIYF.

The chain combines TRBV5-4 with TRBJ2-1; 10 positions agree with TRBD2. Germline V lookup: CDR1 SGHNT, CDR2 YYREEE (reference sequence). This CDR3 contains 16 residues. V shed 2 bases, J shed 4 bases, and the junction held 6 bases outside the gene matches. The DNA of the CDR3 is TGTGCCAGCAGCTTTGGGAGCGGGGGGGTATACAATGAGCAGTTCTTC. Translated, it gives CASSFGSGGVYNEQFF.

The CDR3 DNA reads as TGTGCCAGCAGCCGGAAGCGGGGGGACACAGATACGCAGTATTTT. Translation: CASSRKRGDTDTQYF. The chain combines TRBV16 with TRBJ2-3; 9 positions agree with TRBD2. Germline-derived CDR1 and CDR2 are KGHSY and FQNENV. Trimming cost V 4 bases and J 2 bases; bases outside gene matches: 4. CDR3 size: 15 residues.

The CDR3 coding sequence is TGTGCCAGCTCACCGAGACAGGGGGCCTACGAGCAGTACTTC. It encodes CASSPRQGAYEQYF. The chain couples TRBV18 to TRBJ2-7; 9 bases are shared with TRBD1. The V segment lost 3 bases and the J segment 2 bases; nucleotides outside the gene matches: 2. The CDR3 is made up of 14 amino acids. Looked up from germline, CDR1 is KGHSH and CDR2 is LQKENI.

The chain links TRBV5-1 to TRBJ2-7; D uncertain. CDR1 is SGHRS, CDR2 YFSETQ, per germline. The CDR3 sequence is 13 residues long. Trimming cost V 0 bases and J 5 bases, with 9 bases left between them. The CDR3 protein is CASSLGQNNEQYF. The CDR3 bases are TGCGCCAGCAGCTTGGGGCAAAACAACGAGCAGTACTTC.

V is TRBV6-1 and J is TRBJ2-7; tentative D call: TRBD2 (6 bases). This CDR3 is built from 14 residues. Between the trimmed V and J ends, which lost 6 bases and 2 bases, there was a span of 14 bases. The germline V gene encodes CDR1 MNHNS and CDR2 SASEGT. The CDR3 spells CASSRPGLAYEQYF. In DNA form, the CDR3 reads TGTGCCAGCAGCCGACCGGGACTCGCCTACGAGCAGTACTTC.

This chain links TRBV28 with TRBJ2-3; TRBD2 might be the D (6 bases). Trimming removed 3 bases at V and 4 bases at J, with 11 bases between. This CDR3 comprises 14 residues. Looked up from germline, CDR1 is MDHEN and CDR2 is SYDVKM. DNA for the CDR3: TGTGCCAGCAGTTTTTGGAGGGGTCCAGATACGCAGTATTTT. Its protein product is CASSFWRGPDTQYF.

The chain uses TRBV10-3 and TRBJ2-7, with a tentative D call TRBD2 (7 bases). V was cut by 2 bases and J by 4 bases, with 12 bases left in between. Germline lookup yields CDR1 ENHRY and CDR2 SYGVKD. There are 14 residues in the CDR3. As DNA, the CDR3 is TGTGCCATCAGTGAGGGGGGGGCCTTATACGAGCAGTACTTC. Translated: CAISEGGALYEQYF.

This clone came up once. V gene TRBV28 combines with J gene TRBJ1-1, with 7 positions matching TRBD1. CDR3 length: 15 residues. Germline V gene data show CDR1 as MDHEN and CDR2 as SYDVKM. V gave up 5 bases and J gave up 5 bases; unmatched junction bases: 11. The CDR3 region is CASSPADRFYTEAFF. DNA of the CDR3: TGTGCCAGCAGTCCAGCGGACAGGTTCTATACTGAAGCTTTCTTT. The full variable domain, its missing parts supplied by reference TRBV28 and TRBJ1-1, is DVKVTQSSRYLVKRTGEKVFLECVQDMDHENMFWYRQDPGLGLRLIYFSYDVKMKEKGDIPEGYSVSREKKERFSLILESASTNQTSMYLCASSPADRFYTEAFFGQGTRLTVV.

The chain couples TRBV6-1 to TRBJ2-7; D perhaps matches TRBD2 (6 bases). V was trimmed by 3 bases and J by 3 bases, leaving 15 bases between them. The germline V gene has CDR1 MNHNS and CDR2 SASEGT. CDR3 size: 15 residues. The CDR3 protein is CASSEVRDSYYEQYF. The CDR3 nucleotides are TGTGCCAGCAGTGAGGTTCGGGACTCATACTACGAGCAGTACTTC.

CDR3 nucleotide sequence: TGTGCCAGCAGCGGACAGGGATTTTACGATACGCAGTATTTT. Translation gives CASSGQGFYDTQYF. The J gene is TRBJ2-3, the V gene TRBV6-6; 8 bases map to TRBD1. The CDR3 spans 14 residues. Trimming cost V 6 bases and J 6 bases; bases outside gene matches: 8. Germline-derived CDR1 and CDR2 are MNHNY and SVGAGI (reference sequence).

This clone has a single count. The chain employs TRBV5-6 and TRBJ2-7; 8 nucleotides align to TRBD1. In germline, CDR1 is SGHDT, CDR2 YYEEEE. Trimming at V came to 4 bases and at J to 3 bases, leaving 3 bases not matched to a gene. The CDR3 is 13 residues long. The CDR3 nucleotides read TGTGCCAGCAGCCGGGACAGGTACTACGAGCAGTACTTC. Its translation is CASSRDRYYEQYF.